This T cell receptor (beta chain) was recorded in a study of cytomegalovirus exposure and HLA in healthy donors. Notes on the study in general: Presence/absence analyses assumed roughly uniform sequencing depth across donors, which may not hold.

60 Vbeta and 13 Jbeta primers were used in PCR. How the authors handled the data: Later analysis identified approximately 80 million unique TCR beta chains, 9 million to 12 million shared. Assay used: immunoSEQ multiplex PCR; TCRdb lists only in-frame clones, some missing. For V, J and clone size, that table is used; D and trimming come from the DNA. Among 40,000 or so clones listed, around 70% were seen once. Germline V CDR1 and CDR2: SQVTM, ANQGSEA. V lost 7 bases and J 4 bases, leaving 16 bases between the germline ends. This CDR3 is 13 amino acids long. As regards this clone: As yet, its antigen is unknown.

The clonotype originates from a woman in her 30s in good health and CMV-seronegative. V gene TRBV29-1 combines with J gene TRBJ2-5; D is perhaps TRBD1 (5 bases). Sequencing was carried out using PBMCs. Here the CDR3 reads CSAADTWGETQYF. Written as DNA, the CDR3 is TGCAGCGCTGCGGACACTTGGGGAGAGACCCAGTACTTC.